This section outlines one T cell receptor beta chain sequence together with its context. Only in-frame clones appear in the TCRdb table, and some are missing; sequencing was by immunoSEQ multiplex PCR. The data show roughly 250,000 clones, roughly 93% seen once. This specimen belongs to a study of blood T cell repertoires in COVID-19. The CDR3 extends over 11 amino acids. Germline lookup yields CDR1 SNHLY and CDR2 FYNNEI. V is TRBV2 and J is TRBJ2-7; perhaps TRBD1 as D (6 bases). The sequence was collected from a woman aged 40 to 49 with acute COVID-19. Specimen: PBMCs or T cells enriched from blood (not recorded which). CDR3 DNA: TGTGGGACAGCTAGTCCCTACGAGCAGTACTTC. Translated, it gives CGTASPYEQYF.